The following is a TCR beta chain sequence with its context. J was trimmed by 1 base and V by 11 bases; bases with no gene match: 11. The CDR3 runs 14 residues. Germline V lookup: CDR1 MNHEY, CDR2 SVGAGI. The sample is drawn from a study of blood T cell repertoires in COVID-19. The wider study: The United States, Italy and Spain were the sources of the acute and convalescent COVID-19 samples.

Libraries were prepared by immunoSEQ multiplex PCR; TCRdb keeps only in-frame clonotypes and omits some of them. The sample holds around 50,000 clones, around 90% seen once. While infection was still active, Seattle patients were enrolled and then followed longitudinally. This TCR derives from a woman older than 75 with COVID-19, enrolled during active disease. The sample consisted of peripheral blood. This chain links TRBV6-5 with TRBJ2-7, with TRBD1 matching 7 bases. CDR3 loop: CAVSSGTASYEQYF. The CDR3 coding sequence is TGTGCCGTGTCTTCCGGGACAGCTTCCTACGAGCAGTACTTC.